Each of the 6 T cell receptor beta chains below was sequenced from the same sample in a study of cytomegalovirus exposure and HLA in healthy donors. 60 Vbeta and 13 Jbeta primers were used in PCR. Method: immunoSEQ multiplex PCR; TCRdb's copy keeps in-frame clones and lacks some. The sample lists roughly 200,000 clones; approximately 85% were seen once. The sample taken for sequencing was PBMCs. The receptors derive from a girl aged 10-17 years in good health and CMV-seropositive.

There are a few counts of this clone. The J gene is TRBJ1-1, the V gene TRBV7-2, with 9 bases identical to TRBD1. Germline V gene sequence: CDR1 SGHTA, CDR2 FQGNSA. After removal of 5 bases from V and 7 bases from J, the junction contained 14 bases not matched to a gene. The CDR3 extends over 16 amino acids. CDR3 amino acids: CASSPTLGTGRGEAFF. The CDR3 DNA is TGTGCCAGCAGCCCGACCCTCGGGACAGGGAGGGGTGAAGCTTTCTTT.

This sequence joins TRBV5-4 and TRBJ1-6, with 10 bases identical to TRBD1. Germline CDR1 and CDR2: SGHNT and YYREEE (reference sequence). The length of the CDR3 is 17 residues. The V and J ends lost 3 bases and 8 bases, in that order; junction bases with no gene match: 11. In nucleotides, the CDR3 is TGTGCCAGCAGCTCCCGGGCAACCGGGACAGGGGATTCACCCCTCCACTTT. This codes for CASSSRATGTGDSPLHF.

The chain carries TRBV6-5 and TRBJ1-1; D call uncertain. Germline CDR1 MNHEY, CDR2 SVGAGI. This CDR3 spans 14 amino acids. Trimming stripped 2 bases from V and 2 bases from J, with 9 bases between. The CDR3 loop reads CASSYVLGNTEAFF. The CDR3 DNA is TGTGCCAGCAGTTACGTCCTTGGCAACACTGAAGCTTTCTTT.

DNA of the CDR3: TGTGCCAGCAGCTTAGTACCGGTGAACACTGAAGCTTTCTTT. This encodes CASSLVPVNTEAFF. This chain connects TRBV7-9 to TRBJ1-1; D remains unclear. Germline CDR1 SEHNR, CDR2 FQNEAQ (reference sequence). This CDR3 comprises 14 residues. V dropped 1 base and J dropped 0 bases, with 6 bases sitting between them.

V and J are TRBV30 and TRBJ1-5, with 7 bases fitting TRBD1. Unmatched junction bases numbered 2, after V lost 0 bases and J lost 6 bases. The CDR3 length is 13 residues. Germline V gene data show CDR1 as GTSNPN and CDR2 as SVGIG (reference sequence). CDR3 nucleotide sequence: TGTGCCTGGAGTGTGGCAGGGGGTCAGCCCCAGCATTTT. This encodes CAWSVAGGQPQHF.

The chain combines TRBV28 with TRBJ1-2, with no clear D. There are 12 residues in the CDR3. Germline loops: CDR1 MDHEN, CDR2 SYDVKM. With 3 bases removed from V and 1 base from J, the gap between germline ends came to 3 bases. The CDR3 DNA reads TGTGCCAGCAGTTTGTATAACTATGGCTACACCTTC. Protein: CASSLYNYGYTF.